This TCR beta chain was sequenced for a study of identical twins. This clonotype has just a few counts. TCRdb reprocessed the 5' RACE reads via MiXCR and lists one record per CDR3 protein. The table has about 570,000 distinct CDR3 sequences, 7.5% to 10% seen once. The germline CDR1 and CDR2 sequences are KGHDR and SFDVKD. The length of the CDR3 is 16 residues. The V end lost 0 bases, the J end lost 0 bases, and 9 bases lay between the germline ends. The sample also formed part of further work on yellow fever vaccine responses in identical twins.

The sequenced material came from PBMCs. This clonotype originated in a woman between 18 and 29 years old in good health. The V call is TRBV24-1, the J call TRBJ2-3; D is uncertain. CDR3 loop: CATSDLRAGSTDTQYF. The CDR3 coding sequence is TGTGCCACCAGTGATTTGAGGGCTGGTAGCACAGATACGCAGTATTTT.